The T cell receptor beta chain under discussion was sequenced for a study of cytomegalovirus exposure and HLA in healthy donors. Study-level information: In terms of ancestry, the Caucasian-associated cluster contained roughly 80% of the roughly 400 genotyped donors. Study-wide findings and caveats: A later analysis reportedly identified an Asian-associated ancestry cluster as carrying fewer N-insertions than the approximately 730-donor mean. In terms of immune exposure information, only CMV serostatus was available. Being indistinguishable, some V segments were excluded, TRBV6-2 and TRBV6-3 among them.

This CDR3 has 14 amino acids. CDR1 is SGHDN and CDR2 is FVKESK in the germline V gene. V was cut by 1 base and J by 5 bases, with 11 bases left in between. The study ran its PCR with 60 Vbeta and 13 Jbeta primers. Libraries were prepared by immunoSEQ multiplex PCR; TCRdb keeps only in-frame clonotypes and omits some of them. The data hold about 100,000 clones, with under 80% observed a single time. Notes on this clone: The antigen is not known.

V and J are TRBV14 and TRBJ2-5, with D maybe TRBD2 (6 bases). The specimen was PBMCs. The receptor's source is a middle-aged man in good health and CMV-seropositive. CDR3 sequence reads: CASSQGTIQETQYF. The CDR3 DNA reads as TGTGCCAGCAGCCAAGGGACTATCCAGGAGACCCAGTACTTC.